This T cell receptor beta chain emerged from a study of blood T cell repertoires in COVID-19. Study at large: Collection of acute and convalescent COVID-19 samples took place in the United States, Italy and Spain. In each case, the material was cDNA or gDNA derived from T cells, B-cell-depleted T cells, or PBMCs.

Original data processing: It was from reference gene primer amplification that nucleated cell counts were estimated. Assay used: immunoSEQ multiplex PCR; TCRdb lists only in-frame clones, some missing. V and J calls and clone size are copied from that table; D and trimming were computed from the DNA. The sample lists about 64,000 clones, roughly 91% seen once, with roughly 1.5% in the top ten. CDR3 length: 14 residues. Germline V gene sequence: CDR1 SQVTM, CDR2 ANQGSEA. With V trimmed by 6 bases and J by 3 bases, 5 bases remained unmatched. This chain connects TRBV29-1 to TRBJ2-7; 13 bases map to TRBD2. Sequences were obtained from peripheral blood. The TCR originated in a human donor in a cohort sampled during active COVID-19. The CDR3 loop reads CSVTGTSGIYEQYF. CDR3 DNA: TGCAGCGTCACCGGGACTAGCGGGATCTACGAGCAGTACTTC.